Described below is a single TCR beta chain sequence and its context. A much larger clone lies one base from this, so it may be a read error. The data were obtained in a study of T cells in Graves' hyperthyroidism and ophthalmopathy. Disease lasting under 3 months, a NOSPECS grade of at least 4, and a Clinical Activity Score of at least 3 were features of the ophthalmopathy patients. It was 8.5 to 10 ml of fresh peripheral blood that supplied the PBMCs. The TCR beta CDR3 regions underwent amplification using RNA transcripts as the source. RT-PCR in the first round (using the HTBI primer set) targeted the TCR CDR3. TCRdb independently ran MiXCR on the multiplex PCR reads; one entry per CDR3 protein. The data hold nearly 600,000 distinct CDR3 sequences, with 14% observed a single time. CDR3 size: 15 residues. The V gene's germline CDR1 is SEHNR and CDR2 FQNEAQ (reference sequence). V lost 1 base, J lost 2 bases, and 11 bases lay in between.

What was sequenced was blood. The chain recombines TRBV7-9 with TRBJ1-1, with D unresolved. This clonotype was sampled from a woman aged 18-35 years with Graves' ophthalmopathy. In DNA, the CDR3 is TGTGCCAGCAGCTTAGAGTGCACGATAAACACTGAAGCTTTCTTT. It yields the protein CASSLECTINTEAFF. The variable domain in full, completed from reference TRBV7-9 and TRBJ1-1, reads DTGVSQNPRHKITKRGQNVTFRCDPISEHNRLYWYRQTLGQGPEFLTYFQNEAQLEKSRLLSDRFSAERPKGSFSTLEIQRTEQGDSAMYLCASSLECTINTEAFFGQGTRLTVV.